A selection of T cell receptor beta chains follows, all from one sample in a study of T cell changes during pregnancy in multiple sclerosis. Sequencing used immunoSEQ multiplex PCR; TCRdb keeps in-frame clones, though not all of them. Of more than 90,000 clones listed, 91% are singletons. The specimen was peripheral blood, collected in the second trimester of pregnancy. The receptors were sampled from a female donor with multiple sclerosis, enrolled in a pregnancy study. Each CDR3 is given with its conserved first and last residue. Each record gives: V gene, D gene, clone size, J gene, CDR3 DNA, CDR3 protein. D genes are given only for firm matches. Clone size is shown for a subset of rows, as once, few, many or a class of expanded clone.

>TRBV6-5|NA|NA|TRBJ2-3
TGTGCCAGCAGTTACTTCCAGAGCACAGATACGCAGTATTTT
CASSYFQSTDTQYF
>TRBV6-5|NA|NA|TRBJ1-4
TGTGCCAGCAGTTACTTTGGGGGGAGGGCTGACAAACTGTTTTTT
CASSYFGGRADKLFF
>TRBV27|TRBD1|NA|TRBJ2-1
TGTGCCAGCAGTCTAGGGGGCCCCTACAATGAGCAGTTCTTC
CASSLGGPYNEQFF
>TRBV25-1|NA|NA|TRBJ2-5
TGTGCCAGCAGTGGATTAGGACGGGTCGGGGCCCAGTACTTC
CASSGLGRVGAQYF
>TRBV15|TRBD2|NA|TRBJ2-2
TGTGCCACCAAGGAGAAGGCGGGAGGAAAGCCGAACACCGGGGAGCTGTTTTTT
CATKEKAGGKPNTGELFF
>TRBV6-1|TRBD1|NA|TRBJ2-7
TGTGCCAGCAGTGAAGTGCTTGAAGGGGGCAGGTACGAGCAGTACTTC
CASSEVLEGGRYEQYF
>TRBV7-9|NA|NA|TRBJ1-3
TGTGCCAGCAGCTTCCGGGACTCGAGCTCTGGAAACACCATATATTTT
CASSFRDSSSGNTIYF
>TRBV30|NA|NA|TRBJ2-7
TGTGCCTGGAGTGTACAACAGGGCTTCGAGCAGTACTTC
CAWSVQQGFEQYF
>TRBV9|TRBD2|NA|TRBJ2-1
TGTGCCAGCAGCGTAGGGGCTAGCGGGAGAGGTAATGAGCAGTTCTTC
CASSVGASGRGNEQFF
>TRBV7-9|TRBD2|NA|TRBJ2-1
TGTGCCAGCAGCTTTCGGACTAGCGGCTCCTACAATGAGCAGTTCTTC
CASSFRTSGSYNEQFF
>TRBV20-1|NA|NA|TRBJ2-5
TGCAGTGCTGCCCAGGAGACCCAGTACTTC
CSAAQETQYF
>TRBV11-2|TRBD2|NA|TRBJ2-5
TGTGCCAGCAGCCGTAGCGGGAGGGCCCCAGAGACCCAGTACTTC
CASSRSGRAPETQYF
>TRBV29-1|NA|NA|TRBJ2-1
TGCAGCGTTGATCACCCATCAGCGGCCAATGAGCAGTTCTTC
CSVDHPSAANEQFF
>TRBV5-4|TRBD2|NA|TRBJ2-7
TGTGCCAGCAGCTCTGGACTAGCGGGAGGCGACGAGCAGTACTTC
CASSSGLAGGDEQYF
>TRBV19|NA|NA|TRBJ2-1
TGTGCCAGTAGTATCGGGGGAAGGGGTCACTACAATGAGCAGTTCTTC
CASSIGGRGHYNEQFF
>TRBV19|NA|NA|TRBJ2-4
TGTGCCAGTAGTAAGGGGCTAGGGGGTGGGTACATTCAGTACTTC
CASSKGLGGGYIQYF
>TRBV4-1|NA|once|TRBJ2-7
TGCGCCAGCAGCCAAGGGCCCGCTTCCTACGAGCAGTACTTC
CASSQGPASYEQYF
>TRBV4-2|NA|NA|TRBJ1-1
TGTGCCAGCAGCCAAGTACCGGGAGGTATCTCCACTGAAGCTTTCTTT
CASSQVPGGISTEAFF
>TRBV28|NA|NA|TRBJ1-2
TGTGCCAGCAGGGGGCCGGTAGGCTACACCTTC
CASRGPVGYTF
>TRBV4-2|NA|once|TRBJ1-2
TGTGCCAGCAGCCTGGGTCCACAGGTCAACTATGGCTACACCTTC
CASSLGPQVNYGYTF
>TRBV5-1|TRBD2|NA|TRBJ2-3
TGCGCCAGCAGCGTACGACCCGGGACTAGCGGGAGGCCACAATCTCGCACAGATACGCAGTATTTT
CASSVRPGTSGRPQSRTDTQYF
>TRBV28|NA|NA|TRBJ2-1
TGTGCCAGCAGTTCCCTCAAGGTGGGGGGGGCCTCGAGCTCCTACAATGAGCAGTTCTTC
CASSSLKVGGASSSYNEQFF
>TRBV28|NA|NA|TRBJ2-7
TGTGCCAGCAGTCCAACGAGGCAGGGATACGAGCAGTACTTC
CASSPTRQGYEQYF
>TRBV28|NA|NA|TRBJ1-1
TGTGCCAGCAGTTTGTTTGAGGGTCGCACTGAAGCTTTCTTT
CASSLFEGRTEAFF
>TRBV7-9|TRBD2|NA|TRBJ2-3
TGTGCCAGCAGCCCCAGGACTAGCGGGAGAGACAGCACAGATACGCAGTATTTT
CASSPRTSGRDSTDTQYF
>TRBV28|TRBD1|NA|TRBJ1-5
TGTGCCAGCAGTCGGGACAGGGTGCGGCCCCAGCATTTT
CASSRDRVRPQHF
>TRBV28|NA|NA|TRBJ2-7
TGTGCCAGCAGTTTTCCGGCTAGGATCCCCTACGAGCAGTACTTC
CASSFPARIPYEQYF
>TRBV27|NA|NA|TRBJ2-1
TGTGCCAGCACTTACCACGGGGGACGAAACAATGAGCAGTTCTTC
CASTYHGGRNNEQFF
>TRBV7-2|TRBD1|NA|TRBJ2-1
TGTGCCAGCAGCTGGGGACAGGGGCATTTCAATGAGCAGTTCTTC
CASSWGQGHFNEQFF
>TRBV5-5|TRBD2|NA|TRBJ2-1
TGTGCCAGCAGCTTGTCGGGACTAGCCAACAATGAGCAGTTCTTC
CASSLSGLANNEQFF
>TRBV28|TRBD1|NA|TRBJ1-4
TGTGCCAGCAAGACAGGGGTCGCAGAAAAACTGTTTTTT
CASKTGVAEKLFF
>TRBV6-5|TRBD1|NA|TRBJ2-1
TGTGCCAGCTCCGGGGACAGGGTGAGAAATGAGCAGTTCTTC
CASSGDRVRNEQFF
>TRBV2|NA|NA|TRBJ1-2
TGTGCCAGCTTCCAGGAACTGGGCTACACCTTC
CASFQELGYTF
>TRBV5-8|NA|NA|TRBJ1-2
TGTGCCAGCAGCGGAACCGGGGTAGGATATGGCTACACCTTC
CASSGTGVGYGYTF
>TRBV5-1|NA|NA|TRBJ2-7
TGCGCCAGCAGCTTGGATCCAACTAGCTACGAGCAGTACTTC
CASSLDPTSYEQYF
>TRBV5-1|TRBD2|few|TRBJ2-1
TGCGCCAGCAGCTTGGGACTAGCGGATTTAAATGAGCAGTTCTTC
CASSLGLADLNEQFF
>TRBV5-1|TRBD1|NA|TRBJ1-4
TGCGCCAGCAGCTTCCAAGCCGGACAGGACAATGAAAAACTGTTTTTT
CASSFQAGQDNEKLFF